This T cell receptor (beta chain) was identified in a study of esophageal squamous cell carcinoma under preoperative chemotherapy. Concerning this clonotype: What it binds is unknown. At one boundary the junction diverges from the germline segment, which might be a read error.

Indicated time point: before preoperative PTX-NDP chemotherapy. Per the germline V gene, CDR1 is SGHTA and CDR2 is FQGNSA. The CDR3 totals 15 residues. Findings of the study overall: Tumor-infiltrating lymphocytes showed no significant post-chemotherapy TCR diversity increase, unlike peripheral T cells.

Each CDR3 protein gets one entry after TCRdb re-called the PCR reads with MiXCR. The repertoire consists of 15,000 to 20,000 distinct CDR3 sequences, with 48% occurring once and the leading ten covering about 27%. The TCR originated in a human donor with esophageal squamous cell carcinoma. The donor label of this sample is uncertain. The chain has TRBV7-2 and TRBJ2-4; D may be TRBD1 (5 bases). The sample was gathered from a patient given preoperative chemotherapy. The CDR3 coding sequence is TGTGCCAGGGGCCAGGGCGGAAGAGCCAAAGACATTCAGTACTTC. It translates to CARGQGGRAKDIQYF.